These 25 T cell receptor beta chains share one sample of origin, sequenced in a study of post-analysis software for immune sequencing data. Sequencing libraries made from TCR beta cDNA carried unique molecular identifiers. TCRdb reanalysed the PCR reads using MiXCR and keeps one entry per CDR3 protein. The sample carries about 540,000 distinct CDR3 sequences, around 34% recorded once. Study conclusions and caveats: Four or five TRBV segments (TRBV5-6, TRBV5-1 and TRBV20-1 among them) occurred more frequently in patients than in controls.

These TCRs' antigens remain unknown. The sequencing input was blood. These receptors were obtained from a girl aged 2-17 years with multiple sclerosis.

This clonotype has more than one count but fewer than ten. The chain couples TRBV29-1 to TRBJ2-5, with a possible D match to TRBD2 (6 bases). The CDR3 is 15 amino acids. The germline V gene encodes CDR1 SQVTM and CDR2 ANQGSEA. V was cut by 8 bases and J by 1 base, with 20 bases left in between. DNA for the CDR3: TGCAGCACTACCTATCCGGGGGTGGTCCAAGAGACCCAGTACTTC. Translating it yields CSTTYPGVVQETQYF.

The chain recombines TRBV7-8 with TRBJ1-2, with 10 bases aligning to TRBD1. This CDR3 contains 15 residues. The V gene's germline CDR1 is SGHVS and CDR2 FQNEAQ. The ends lost 5 bases at V and 3 bases at J; junction bases unmatched: 6. CDR3 bases: TGTGCCAGCAGCCTGACAGGGGGCGCAGACTATGGCTACACCTTC. Amino acid sequence: CASSLTGGADYGYTF.

The chain has TRBV15 and TRBJ2-3; possible D gene TRBD1, 6 bases. Germline assignment: CDR1 LNHNV and CDR2 YYDKDF (reference sequence). This CDR3 spans 16 amino acids. With 1 base removed from V and 2 bases from J, the gap between germline ends came to 13 bases. CDR3 coding DNA: TGTGCCACCAGCAGAGGGAATAACAGGGACACAGATACGCAGTATTTT. This gives the protein CATSRGNNRDTDTQYF. The full variable domain, its missing parts supplied by reference TRBV15 and TRBJ2-3, is DAMVIQNPRYQVTQFGKPVTLSCSQTLNHNVMYWYQQKSSQAPKLLFHYYDKDFNNEADTPDNFQSRRPNTSFCFLDIRSPGLGDTAMYLCATSRGNNRDTDTQYFGPGTRLTVL.

The rearrangement links TRBV3-1 to TRBJ1-4; possible D gene TRBD1, 5 bases. Trimming removed 5 bases from V and 5 bases from J, with 15 bases in between. The CDR3 runs 15 residues. The germline V gene encodes CDR1 LGHDT and CDR2 YNNKEL (reference sequence). The CDR3 sequence: CASSTRDQQNEKLFF. CDR3 in DNA: TGTGCCAGCAGCACCCGGGACCAGCAAAATGAAAAACTGTTTTTT.

A note on this clonotype: An end of the junction does not agree with germline; a read error may underlie this. This sequence joins TRBV6-5 and TRBJ1-2; D unresolved. Germline V gene lookup returns CDR1 MNHEY and CDR2 SVGAGI. The CDR3 has 15 amino acids. In DNA form, the CDR3 reads TGTGCCAGCAGTTACTCCGGCAGCCCTAACCATGGCTACACCTTC. It codes for CASSYSGSPNHGYTF.

This clonotype came up a few times. The V and J genes are TRBV20-1 and TRBJ2-5, with 9 bases aligning to TRBD2. The trim removed 6 bases at V and 4 bases at J, leaving 9 bases unmatched. The CDR3 consists of 14 residues. Germline values: CDR1 DFQATT, CDR2 SNEGSKA (reference sequence). Written as DNA, the CDR3 is TGCAGTGCCCGACCGGGACTAGCCGGAGAGACCCAGTACTTC. It yields the protein CSARPGLAGETQYF.

This clonotype occurred a few times. The rearrangement links TRBV7-3 to TRBJ2-7; D unclear. This CDR3 is 15 amino acids long. V gave up 5 bases and J gave up 3 bases, with 17 bases separating them. Per the germline V gene, CDR1 is SGHTA and CDR2 is FQGTGA. The CDR3 nucleotides read TGTGCCAGCAGCCCCCGCGCAGGCCTCTTCTACGAGCAGTACTTC. Its translation is CASSPRAGLFYEQYF.

This chain uses TRBV7-8 with TRBJ2-5; 8 bases fit TRBD2. CDR1 SGHVS and CDR2 FQNEAQ come from the germline V gene. The CDR3 runs 16 residues. The V and J ends lost 6 bases and 9 bases, in that order; junction bases with no gene match: 18. The CDR3 loop is CASRLGWTSNWEPQYF. In nucleotides, the CDR3 is TGTGCCAGCAGACTAGGTTGGACTAGCAATTGGGAGCCCCAGTACTTC.

The V gene is TRBV6-5, the J gene TRBJ1-1, with D unresolved. Per germline, CDR1 MNHEY and CDR2 SVGAGI. Trimming took 0 bases from V and 8 from J, leaving 13 bases between them. There are 14 residues in the CDR3. The CDR3 protein is CASSYSRPKGEAFF. The CDR3 DNA is TGTGCCAGCAGTTACTCAAGGCCCAAGGGAGAAGCTTTCTTT.

The chain recombines TRBV11-2 with TRBJ1-2; D may be TRBD1 (6 bases). The CDR3 is 16 residues long. CDR1 SGHAT and CDR2 FQNNGV come from the germline V gene. Trimming cost V 6 bases and J 4 bases, with 21 bases left between them. CDR3 bases: TGTGCCAGCAGAAGAGGGGCGGGGGGCGCTGGCTATGGCTACACCTTC. This sequence encodes CASRRGAGGAGYGYTF.

This chain uses TRBV13 with TRBJ2-7; possible D gene TRBD1, 5 bases. The J call may be incorrect, as the DNA end agrees better with TRBJ2-4. Germline loops: CDR1 PRHDT, CDR2 FYEKMQ (reference sequence). This CDR3 is built from 15 residues. The CDR3 nucleotides are TGTGCCAGCAGCTTAGTCTGGGGCGAAAAAAACATTCAGTACTTC. Translating it yields CASSLVWGEKNIQYF.

This clonotype was detected only a few times. The chain is built from TRBV5-1 and TRBJ1-6; weak D call: TRBD1 (5 bases). The V gene lost 0 bases and the J gene lost 1 base, with 11 bases spanning the gap. Germline loops: CDR1 SGHRS, CDR2 YFSETQ. CDR3 length equals 17 residues. This CDR3 is CASSLDQGRSYNSPLHF. The CDR3 DNA reads as TGCGCCAGCAGCTTGGATCAGGGCAGGTCCTATAATTCACCCCTCCACTTT.

This clonotype showed up just a few times. The chain has TRBV20-1 and TRBJ2-4, with 9 bases identical to TRBD1. The junction had 10 bases not matched to a gene; V was cut back by 5 bases and J by 11 bases. Germline loops: CDR1 DFQATT, CDR2 SNEGSKA (reference sequence). The CDR3 loop spans 13 amino acids. The CDR3 is CSAGDRASAFQYF. The CDR3 DNA reads as TGCAGTGCTGGGGACAGGGCCTCGGCCTTTCAGTACTTC.

The chain combines TRBV4-2 with TRBJ1-6, with D possibly TRBD1 on 5 matching bases. CDR1 is LGHNA and CDR2 is YNFKEQ in the germline V gene. The CDR3 runs 16 residues. V shed 0 bases and J shed 7 bases, with 13 bases lying between them. The CDR3 DNA is TGTGCCAGCAGCCAAGATGATCCGGGACGGAATTCACCCCTCCACTTT. Its translation is CASSQDDPGRNSPLHF.

This clonotype was counted between two and nine times. The chain has TRBV7-8 and TRBJ1-2, with D unresolved. V dropped 4 bases and J dropped 1 base, with 13 bases sitting between them. This CDR3 is built from 15 residues. CDR1 is SGHVS, CDR2 FQNEAQ, per germline. The CDR3 nucleotides read TGTGCCAGCAGCTCGGCTCGGGTCCTTAACTATGGCTACACCTTC. It specifies CASSSARVLNYGYTF. Filled out from reference TRBV7-8 and TRBJ1-2, the complete variable domain reads GAGVSQSPRYKVAKRGQDVALRCDPISGHVSLFWYQQALGQGPEFLTYFQNEAQLDKSGLPSDRFFAERPEGSVSTLKIQRTQQEDSAVYLCASSSARVLNYGYTFGSGTRLTVV.

The V gene is TRBV5-8, the J gene TRBJ2-7; 8 positions match TRBD2. The CDR3 spans 15 residues. The V segment lost 2 bases and the J segment 2 bases; nucleotides outside the gene matches: 6. Germline V lookup: CDR1 SGHTS, CDR2 YDEGEE. Here the CDR3 reads CASSFGRGAAYEQYF. The DNA for the CDR3 is TGTGCCAGCAGCTTTGGGCGGGGGGCGGCCTACGAGCAGTACTTC.

The chain combines TRBV20-1 with TRBJ2-3, with TRBD2 matching over 10 bases. The ends lost 3 bases at V and 2 bases at J; junction bases unmatched: 5. Germline loops: CDR1 DFQATT, CDR2 SNEGSKA (reference sequence). This CDR3 is built from 15 residues. CDR3 amino acids: CSASLLAGLTDTQYF. For the CDR3, the DNA is TGCAGTGCTAGCTTACTAGCGGGGCTCACAGATACGCAGTATTTT.

The chain is built from TRBV10-3 and TRBJ2-7, with D possibly being TRBD1 (6 bases). This CDR3 has 13 amino acids. V was shortened by 7 bases and J by 2 bases, with 12 bases between the two germline ends. Germline V gene lookup returns CDR1 ENHRY and CDR2 SYGVKD. CDR3 DNA sequence: TGTGCCATCAAGGCAGGGGCCACCTACGAGCAGTACTTC. It translates to CAIKAGATYEQYF.

About this clonotype itself: A clone one base away is much larger, so this may be a read error. The rearrangement links TRBV29-1 to TRBJ2-1, with unresolved D. The CDR3 is 13 residues long. Per germline, CDR1 SQVTM and CDR2 ANQGSEA. CDR3 bases: TGCAGCGTTGAGTCGAGTTCCTGCAATGAGCAGTTCTTC. Its translation is CSVESSSCNEQFF.

The V and J genes are TRBV3-1 and TRBJ2-7, with D tentatively TRBD1 (5 bases). The J call may be wrong; the DNA end is better matched by TRBJ2-5. Germline V gene lookup returns CDR1 LGHDT and CDR2 YNNKEL (reference sequence). The CDR3 loop spans 15 amino acids. The CDR3 loop is CASSQVTQGRETQYF. In DNA form, the CDR3 reads TGTGCCAGCAGCCAAGTCACGCAGGGTCGAGAGACCCAGTACTTC.

The V gene is TRBV4-1, the J gene TRBJ1-5; D unresolved. V was trimmed by 6 bases and J by 0 bases, leaving 18 bases between them. This CDR3 spans 17 amino acids. Germline V CDR1 and CDR2: MGHRA, YSYEKL. DNA of the CDR3: TGCGCCAGCAGTCATATACGGGGTAAGGTTAGCAATCAGCCCCAGCATTTT. Translating it yields CASSHIRGKVSNQPQHF.

The V gene is TRBV5-1, the J gene TRBJ1-1, with 9 nucleotides matching TRBD1. Germline trimming cut 4 bases from V and 5 bases from J; bases unmatched to any gene: 12. The CDR3 totals 16 residues. The germline V gene has CDR1 SGHRS and CDR2 YFSETQ. CDR3 sequence: CASSMVTGGVWTEAFF. The CDR3 nucleotides read TGCGCCAGCAGCATGGTAACAGGGGGCGTATGGACTGAAGCTTTCTTT. Supplemented by reference TRBV5-1 and TRBJ1-1, the full variable domain reads KAGVTQTPRYLIKTRGQQVTLSCSPISGHRSVSWYQQTPGQGLQFLFEYFSETQRNKGNFPGRFSGRQFSNSRSEMNVSTLELGDSALYLCASSMVTGGVWTEAFFGQGTRLTVV.

Turning to this clonotype: The junction shows a germline mismatch at one end, possibly a read error. Here the CDR3 reads CASSPDRGYGHTF. DNA of the CDR3: TGCGCCAGCAGCCCGGACAGGGGATATGGCCACACCTTC. This sequence joins TRBV5-1 and TRBJ1-2, with 9 bases fitting TRBD1. CDR1 is SGHRS and CDR2 is YFSETQ in the germline V gene. This CDR3 is 13 amino acids long.

The gene calls are TRBV20-1 and TRBJ2-1; D is uncertain. V lost 6 bases to trimming and J lost 5 bases, with 11 bases between them. The length of the CDR3 is 12 residues. Germline V gene data show CDR1 as DFQATT and CDR2 as SNEGSKA (reference sequence). Written as DNA, the CDR3 is TGCAGTGCCCCGCCAGTGGACAATGAGCAGTTCTTC. Translated: CSAPPVDNEQFF.

The chain has TRBV7-9 and TRBJ1-4; the D is unclear. V lost 5 bases and J 7 bases, leaving 14 bases between the germline ends. The CDR3 totals 14 residues. CDR1 and CDR2 from the germline V gene are SEHNR and FQNEAQ (reference sequence). Here the CDR3 reads CASSPHGVGEKLFF. The CDR3 nucleotides are TGTGCCAGCAGCCCCCATGGGGTGGGTGAAAAACTGTTTTTT.